This is a list of T cell receptor beta chains from one sample in a study of control samples from healthy donors and cancer patients. Clones were sequenced by immunoSEQ multiplex PCR, and TCRdb holds only the in-frame ones, with some missing. The sample has about 190,000 clones, approximately 91% seen once; the top ten hold 1.5% to 2%. Source material: blood. The receptors here all came from a man between 25 and 39 years old in good health. The CDR3 runs from the conserved cysteine through the conserved F or W. Each record gives: V gene, J gene, D gene, clone size, CDR3 protein, CDR3 DNA. A D gene is named only where the DNA matches it firmly. Where a row states a size, it is once, few, many or the class of an expanded clone; other rows omit it.

TRBV6-6,TRBJ1-2,TRBD1,-,CASRETGRDYGYTF,TGTGCCAGCAGAGAGACAGGGAGGGATTATGGCTACACCTTC
TRBV9,TRBJ2-1,-,-,CASSAWDAAAYNEQFF,TGTGCCAGCAGCGCTTGGGACGCCGCAGCCTACAATGAGCAGTTCTTC
TRBV3-1/TRBV3-2,TRBJ1-3,-,-,CASSQGDSGNTIYF,TGTGCCAGCAGCCAAGGGGACTCTGGAAACACCATATATTTT
TRBV7-7,TRBJ1-1,-,-,CASRSGTPGPQSEAFF,TGTGCCAGCAGGTCCGGGACCCCTGGCCCTCAGTCTGAAGCTTTCTTT
TRBV29-1,TRBJ1-3,TRBD1,-,CSVVGDRGVSSGNTIYF,TGCAGCGTTGTGGGGGACAGGGGAGTTAGCTCTGGAAACACCATATATTTT
TRBV5-6,TRBJ1-6,TRBD1,once,CASSQQGVSSPLHF,TGTGCCAGCAGCCAGCAGGGGGTGTCTTCACCCCTCCACTTT
TRBV11-1,TRBJ2-5,-,-,CASSGDRLGIETQYF,TGTGCCAGCAGCGGGGATCGACTCGGGATCGAGACCCAGTACTTC
TRBV7-3,TRBJ2-7,TRBD1,-,CASSFQKTGFGEQYF,TGTGCCAGCAGCTTCCAAAAGACAGGGTTTGGCGAGCAGTACTTC
TRBV5-5,TRBJ2-7,-,-,CASSLAFRGAYEQYF,TGTGCCAGCAGCTTGGCCTTTCGCGGAGCCTACGAGCAGTACTTC
TRBV6-5,TRBJ2-7,-,-,CASSSPWDTTYEQYF,TGTGCCAGCAGTTCGCCCTGGGACACCACCTACGAGCAGTACTTC
TRBV4-1,TRBJ1-5,-,-,CASSQDPRRPQHF,TGCGCCAGCAGCCAAGACCCACGACGGCCCCAGCATTTT
TRBV11-2,TRBJ1-3,-,-,CASSSLDSSGNTIYF,TGTGCCAGCAGCTCGCTGGACAGCTCTGGAAACACCATATATTTT
TRBV6-5,TRBJ1-6,TRBD1,-,CASSYGQGSYNSPLHF,TGTGCCAGCAGTTACGGACAGGGCTCTTATAATTCACCCCTCCACTTT
TRBV9,TRBJ2-7,-,-,CASSVDGVYEQYF,TGTGCCAGCAGCGTAGATGGGGTCTACGAGCAGTACTTC
TRBV5-1,TRBJ1-2,-,-,CASTTDNYGYTF,TGCGCCAGTACGACAGACAACTATGGCTACACCTTC
TRBV7-2,TRBJ2-5,-,-,CASSLRQRETQYF,TGTGCCAGCAGCTTAAGGCAGAGGGAGACCCAGTACTTC
TRBV7-6,TRBJ1-5,TRBD1,once,CASSPNARQGGEPQHF,TGTGCCAGCAGCCCAAACGCCAGACAGGGGGGAGAGCCCCAGCATTTT
TRBV24-1,TRBJ2-2,TRBD2,once,CATSEKRGGDTGELFF,TGTGCCACCAGTGAGAAGCGGGGGGGCGACACCGGGGAGCTGTTTTTT
TRBV2,TRBJ1-1,-,few,CASRQGEAFF,TGTGCCAGCAGACAGGGCGAAGCTTTCTTT
TRBV27,TRBJ2-1,-,-,CASSAYEGQLYNEQFF,TGTGCCAGCAGTGCATATGAGGGACAACTTTACAATGAGCAGTTCTTC
TRBV3-1/TRBV3-2,TRBJ2-5,-,-,CASSQDLRLVETQYF,TGTGCCAGCAGCCAAGACTTACGGCTAGTCGAGACCCAGTACTTC
TRBV18,TRBJ2-3,-,-,CASSPPIRARTDTQYF,TGTGCCAGCTCACCACCGATCAGGGCTCGGACAGATACGCAGTATTTT
TRBV6-5,TRBJ1-1,TRBD1,-,CASSFRGPQTEAFF,TGTGCCAGCAGTTTCAGGGGGCCTCAAACTGAAGCTTTCTTT
TRBV7-8,TRBJ1-2,-,-,CASSSPRGGGYTF,TGTGCCAGCAGCTCCCCTCGGGGAGGCGGCTACACCTTC
TRBV5-6,TRBJ2-5,-,-,CASSIGPKETQYF,TGTGCCAGCAGCATAGGACCAAAAGAGACCCAGTACTTC
TRBV30,TRBJ1-5,TRBD1,-,CAWDRVSNQPQHF,TGTGCCTGGGACAGGGTTAGCAATCAGCCCCAGCATTTT
TRBV6-6,TRBJ1-1,-,-,CASRLQLTGTNTEAFF,TGTGCCAGCAGGCTTCAACTTACAGGTACGAACACTGAAGCTTTCTTT
TRBV5-4,TRBJ1-6,-,-,CASSATGYNSPLHF,TGTGCCAGCAGCGCGACAGGCTATAATTCACCCCTCCACTTT
TRBV2,TRBJ2-3,-,-,CATYRGALTDTQYF,TGTGCCACCTACCGGGGAGCTCTCACAGATACGCAGTATTTT
TRBV5-1,TRBJ2-5,-,-,CASSLLQETQYF,TGCGCCAGCAGCTTACTCCAGGAGACCCAGTACTTC
TRBV21-1,TRBJ2-7,-,-,CASSKIRLRSSYEQYF,TGTGCCAGCAGCAAAATTCGGCTAAGGAGCTCCTACGAGCAGTACTTC
TRBV7-6,TRBJ1-2,-,-,CASSLGPTPVYGYTF,TGTGCCAGCAGCTTGGGACCCACGCCCGTCTATGGCTACACCTTC
TRBV5-1,TRBJ2-2,TRBD2,-,CASSLFQRGAANTGELFF,TGCGCCAGCAGCTTGTTCCAGCGGGGGGCCGCGAACACCGGGGAGCTGTTTTTT
TRBV6-1,TRBJ2-6,-,-,CASSDPGRTGANVLTF,TGTGCCAGCAGTGATCCGGGTAGGACTGGGGCCAACGTCCTGACTTTC
TRBV7-2,TRBJ2-1,-,-,CASSLARASYNEQFF,TGTGCCAGCAGCTTAGCCAGAGCATCCTACAATGAGCAGTTCTTC
TRBV12-3/TRBV12-4,TRBJ1-2,-,-,CASTPRGPYGYTF,TGTGCCAGCACCCCTCGGGGGCCCTATGGCTACACCTTC